The next 19 T cell receptor beta chains were all read from a single sample in a study of T cells in Graves' hyperthyroidism and ophthalmopathy. RNA transcripts yielded amplified TCR beta CDR3 regions. HTBI primers drove first-round RT-PCR of the TCR CDR3. Using its own MiXCR run on the multiplex PCR reads, TCRdb lists one record per CDR3 protein. The sample records 550,000 to 800,000 distinct CDR3 sequences, 15% to 20% being singletons. Sequencing was done on a sample of blood. Receptors were obtained from a man younger than 35 with Graves' hyperthyroidism.

This clonotype showed up many times. The rearrangement links TRBV3-1 to TRBJ2-7; D remains ambiguous. The V end lost 1 base, the J end lost 9 bases, and 10 bases lay between the germline ends. This CDR3 is built from 12 residues. Germline V gene sequence: CDR1 LGHDT, CDR2 YNNKEL (reference sequence). DNA for the CDR3: TGTGCCAGCAGCCAAGGGGGTACGGGGCAGTACTTC. Amino acid sequence: CASSQGGTGQYF.

The gene calls are TRBV24-1 and TRBJ2-7, with 8 nucleotides matching TRBD2. The CDR3 runs 14 residues. Losses at the gene ends were 4 bases for V and 5 bases for J; bases not matched to a gene: 6. Germline assignment: CDR1 KGHDR and CDR2 SFDVKD. CDR3 nucleotide sequence: TGTGCCACCAGTGACCCCGGGACTAGTAACGAGCAGTACTTC. This gives the protein CATSDPGTSNEQYF.

The CDR3 loop reads CRGNTEAFF. Written as DNA, the CDR3 is TGCAGAGGGAACACTGAAGCTTTCTTT. J is TRBJ1-1 and V is TRBV20-1, with unresolved D. CDR1 and CDR2 (germline): DFQATT, SNEGSKA (reference sequence). This CDR3 is 9 amino acids long.

This clonotype was seen many times. The genes are TRBV19 and TRBJ1-1, with 8 bases identical to TRBD1. J was trimmed by 5 bases and V by 7 bases; bases with no gene match: 9. CDR3 size: 14 residues. Germline loops: CDR1 LNHDA, CDR2 SQIVND (reference sequence). The CDR3 protein is CASTPQGAWTEAFF. In DNA, the CDR3 is TGTGCCAGTACTCCGCAGGGGGCTTGGACTGAAGCTTTCTTT.

The chain combines TRBV20-1 with TRBJ2-7, with 9 bases lining up with TRBD2. CDR1 is DFQATT and CDR2 is SNEGSKA in the germline V gene (reference sequence). CDR3 length equals 13 residues. V lost 1 base and J lost 6; bases outside the gene matches: 4. The CDR3 spells CSARVYSGSEQYF. The CDR3 nucleotides are TGCAGTGCTAGAGTGTATAGCGGGAGCGAGCAGTACTTC.

The chain couples TRBV25-1 to TRBJ2-7; D unresolved. CDR3 length equals 16 residues. Germline loops: CDR1 MGHDK, CDR2 SYGVNS. V shed 1 base and J shed 0 bases, with 13 bases lying between them. The CDR3 DNA follows: TGTGCCAGCAGTGAATGGGCAGGCGAAAGCTCCTACGAGCAGTACTTC. This gives the protein CASSEWAGESSYEQYF.

A few counts support this clonotype. The chain is built from TRBV28 and TRBJ2-1; D may be TRBD2 (5 bases). V gave up 5 bases and J gave up 3 bases, with 14 bases separating them. The CDR3 has 15 residues. Germline values: CDR1 MDHEN, CDR2 SYDVKM. The CDR3 DNA reads as TGTGCCAGCAGTCCGCTTACCCGGGACTACAATGAGCAGTTCTTC. This codes for CASSPLTRDYNEQFF.

The chain is built from TRBV20-1 and TRBJ2-4, with 11 bases matching TRBD1. V lost 6 bases and J lost 9; bases outside the gene matches: 4. From germline, CDR1 is DFQATT and CDR2 SNEGSKA (reference sequence). The CDR3 sequence is 12 residues long. The CDR3 is CSAGQGASIQYF. For the CDR3, the DNA is TGCAGTGCCGGACAGGGGGCGAGCATTCAGTACTTC.

Ten or more counts support this clonotype. The chain uses TRBV18 and TRBJ2-1, with 14 positions matching TRBD2. Looked up from germline, CDR1 is KGHSH and CDR2 is LQKENI. The V segment lost 3 bases and the J segment 6 bases; nucleotides outside the gene matches: 7. The CDR3 has 17 residues. The DNA for the CDR3 is TGTGCCAGCTCACCGACTAGCGGGAGGGTAGCAGGCAATGAGCAGTTCTTC. It is translated as CASSPTSGRVAGNEQFF. The variable domain in full, with the rest retrieved from reference TRBV18 and TRBJ2-1, is NAGVMQNPRHLVRRRGQEARLRCSPMKGHSHVYWYRQLPEEGLKFMVYLQKENIIDESGMPKERFSAEFPKEGPSILRIQQVVRGDSAAYFCASSPTSGRVAGNEQFFGPGTRLTVL.

To note about this clonotype: It may be a read error: a sequence one base away is much more abundant. The chain carries TRBV6-1 and TRBJ2-7; the D is unclear. Germline V gene sequence: CDR1 MNHNS, CDR2 SASEGT. V lost 6 bases, J lost 3 bases, and 6 bases lay in between. The length of the CDR3 is 11 residues. This CDR3 reads CASRVDYEQYF. The CDR3 nucleotides read TGTGCCAGCAGGGTGGACTACGAGCAGTACTTC.

In its sample, this clonotype was seen a few times. The CDR3 sequence is CASSPTGEPEQYF. The CDR3 nucleotides are TGTGCCAGCTCACCGACAGGGGAGCCCGAGCAGTACTTC. J is TRBJ2-7 and V is TRBV18, with 8 positions matching TRBD1. CDR1 and CDR2 from the germline V gene are KGHSH and LQKENI. V dropped 3 bases and J dropped 6; count of bases not matched to a gene: 4. The CDR3 extends over 13 amino acids.

Many counts were recorded for this clonotype. The J gene is TRBJ1-5, the V gene TRBV12-3 or TRBV12-4; perhaps TRBD1 as D (6 bases). V lost 6 bases to trimming and J lost 6 bases, with 9 bases between them. The CDR3 is 12 amino acids. CDR3: CASRARGQPQHF. The CDR3 DNA sequence: TGTGCCAGCAGAGCCAGGGGTCAGCCCCAGCATTTT.

This clonotype occurred many times. V usage is TRBV2 and J usage is TRBJ2-1, with D uncertain. Germline V gene data show CDR1 as SNHLY and CDR2 as FYNNEI. Trimming left V 4 bases short and J 10 bases short, with 14 bases between. The length of the CDR3 is 13 residues. CDR3 in DNA: TGTGCCAGCAGTGCCGCCCTGGGGTGGGAGCAGTTCTTC. Translation gives CASSAALGWEQFF.

This clonotype came up many times. This chain joins TRBV28 and TRBJ2-3; D may be TRBD2 (6 bases). Germline assignment: CDR1 MDHEN and CDR2 SYDVKM. Trimming took 7 bases from V and 0 from J, leaving 11 bases between them. This CDR3 is 14 amino acids long. CDR3 nucleotide sequence: TGTGCCAGCAAAAAGCGGGCAAGCACAGATACGCAGTATTTT. Translating it yields CASKKRASTDTQYF.

J is TRBJ2-5 and V is TRBV29-1, with 7 bases lining up with TRBD1. Per germline, CDR1 SQVTM and CDR2 ANQGSEA. The CDR3 is 15 amino acids. J gave up 5 bases and V 6 bases, and 15 bases lay outside the gene matches. The CDR3 sequence: CSVRRTPDRAETQYF. The DNA of the CDR3 is TGCAGCGTACGGAGGACCCCCGACAGGGCCGAGACCCAGTACTTC.

This clonotype was seen just once. It may be a read error: a sequence one base away is much more abundant. V usage is TRBV11-2 and J usage is TRBJ2-2; no firm D call. The CDR3 loop spans 16 amino acids. The germline V gene encodes CDR1 SGHAT and CDR2 FQNNGV. The chain's CDR3 is CASNLYPTSNTGELFF. CDR3 sequence (DNA): TGTGCCAGCAACTTATATCCGACATCGAACACCGGGGAGCTGTTTTTT.

The rearrangement uses TRBV28 and TRBJ2-7; 9 bases fit TRBD2. V was pared by 7 bases and J by 6 bases, with 7 bases of the junction left unmatched. Germline-derived CDR1 and CDR2 are MDHEN and SYDVKM. This CDR3 contains 13 residues. The CDR3 DNA follows: TGTGCCAGCAACCGACTAGCGGCTCCCGAGCAGTACTTC. It codes for CASNRLAAPEQYF.

Many counts were recorded for this clonotype. The J gene is TRBJ2-5, the V gene TRBV28; possibly TRBD1 for D (5 bases). From germline, CDR1 is MDHEN and CDR2 SYDVKM. The CDR3 totals 16 residues. The ends were cut back, 4 bases at V and 5 bases at J, with 20 bases in the middle. CDR3 in amino acids: CASSSPSDTARETQYF. The CDR3 region has the DNA TGTGCCAGCAGTTCCCCCTCGGACACGGCTAGGGAGACCCAGTACTTC.

V and J are TRBV19 and TRBJ2-1; no firm D call. Germline V gene sequence: CDR1 LNHDA, CDR2 SQIVND (reference sequence). CDR3 length: 12 residues. V gave up 10 bases and J gave up 4 bases, with 11 bases separating them. The CDR3 bases are TGTGCCACTAAGGACCCTTACAATGAGCAGTTCTTC. It yields the protein CATKDPYNEQFF.